This is a list of T cell receptor beta chains from one sample in a study of OX40 agonist ivuxolimab in advanced cancers. The table came from immunoSEQ multiplex PCR; TCRdb's copy has only in-frame clones and leaves some out. The table lists fewer than 30,000 clones, around four fifths of them singletons. The sample here was CD4+ or CD8+ T cells sorted from blood, taken in a trial of the OX40 agonist ivuxolimab. Source of these receptors: an adult with an advanced solid tumor such as melanoma, head and neck, liver or kidney cancer. Both conserved end residues are part of each CDR3. The D gene is left open where the match is weak. A clone size is listed for some rows: how often the clone was seen (once, few, many), or a class if it is expanded.

clone_size	d_call	v_call	j_call	cdr3_nt	cdr3_aa
-	-	TRBV28	TRBJ1-1	TGTGCCAGCAGTTTTTGGGGTGCCGAAGCTTTCTTT	CASSFWGAEAFF
many	-	TRBV7-6	TRBJ1-4	TGTGCCAGCAGCTTAGATGGTGAAAAACTGTTTTTT	CASSLDGEKLFF
-	TRBD2	TRBV7-6	TRBJ2-1	TGTGCCAGCAGCTTACGGACTAGCGGGAGTTATTACAATGAGCAGTTCTTC	CASSLRTSGSYYNEQFF
-	-	TRBV5-1	TRBJ2-3	TGCGCCAGCAGCCTTTGGGACGGGAGCACAGATACGCAGTATTTT	CASSLWDGSTDTQYF
-	-	TRBV6-1	TRBJ2-5	TGTGCCAGCAGCCTGGTCGGGGGATGGCAAGAGACCCAGTACTTC	CASSLVGGWQETQYF
-	TRBD2	TRBV4-1	TRBJ2-5	TGCGCCAGCAGCCAGAAGACTAGCGGGCTGGAGACCCAGTACTTC	CASSQKTSGLETQYF
-	TRBD1	TRBV5-1	TRBJ1-2	TGCGCCAGCAGCTTAGGACAGGGGGCGTTCAGCTACACCTTC	CASSLGQGAFSYTF
-	-	TRBV6-6	TRBJ2-3	TGTGCCAGCAGTTGGGGACCCGGGGATACGCAGTATTTT	CASSWGPGDTQYF
-	-	TRBV6-1	TRBJ2-3	TGTGCCAGCAGTGAATGGTCGGGGGCAGAGAACACAGATACGCAGTATTTT	CASSEWSGAENTDTQYF
-	-	TRBV23-1	TRBJ2-2	TGCGCCAGCAGTCAATGGTGCGGGGGCCGGGAGGTAGGGGAGCTGTTTTTT	CASSQWCGGREVGELFF
few	-	TRBV11-2	TRBJ1-1	TGTGCCAGCAGCTTAGGGGAAGGCACTGAAGCTTTCTTT	CASSLGEGTEAFF
-	-	TRBV6-1	TRBJ2-5	TGTGCCAGCAGACACAGGGAAGAGACCCAGTACTTC	CASRHREETQYF
-	-	TRBV5-5	TRBJ2-2	TGTGCCAGCAGCTTGGCAGGGGCGAACACCGGGGAGCTGTTTTTT	CASSLAGANTGELFF
-	TRBD2	TRBV7-6	TRBJ2-5	TGTGCCAGCAGCTCACCGGGACTAGCGGGAGGGAGGGGAGAGACCCAGTACTTC	CASSSPGLAGGRGETQYF
-	-	TRBV5-5	TRBJ2-7	TGTGCCAGCAGCTTGCCCGGGACCTACGAGCAGTACTTC	CASSLPGTYEQYF
medium-sized	TRBD1	TRBV14	TRBJ1-4	TGTGCCAGCAGCCCAACACCGTACAGGGGGCGAGGTGAAAAACTGTTTTTT	CASSPTPYRGRGEKLFF
-	TRBD2	TRBV15	TRBJ2-1	TGTGCCACCAGCGGACTAGCGGGAGACAATGAGCAGTTCTTC	CATSGLAGDNEQFF
-	-	TRBV2	TRBJ2-2	TGTGCCAGCAGTTCCGGGCCAAGGGCTGGGACCGGGGAGCTGTTTTTT	CASSSGPRAGTGELFF
-	-	TRBV13	TRBJ2-1	TGTGCCAGCAGCTTAGCAGGGAATGAGCAGTTCTTC	CASSLAGNEQFF
-	-	TRBV6-5	TRBJ2-7	TGTGCCAGCAGTATCGGACTGGCGGACTACGAGCAGTACTTC	CASSIGLADYEQYF
once	-	TRBV27	TRBJ2-5	TGTGCCAGCAGTTTAAAGTGGGGCTCGTACCAAGAGACCCAGTACTTC	CASSLKWGSYQETQYF
-	-	TRBV11-2	TRBJ1-2	TGTGCCAGCAGCCAATTTTCGGGGTCCTATGGCTACACCTTC	CASSQFSGSYGYTF
-	TRBD2	TRBV9	TRBJ2-7	TGTGCCAGCAGCGCGGGACTAGCGGACTCCTACGAGCAGTACTTC	CASSAGLADSYEQYF
-	-	TRBV4-1	TRBJ1-5	TGCGCCAGCAGCCAAGACCGGGGCACGGGTGAGCCCCAGCATTTT	CASSQDRGTGEPQHF
-	-	TRBV7-8	TRBJ1-2	TGTGCCAGCAGCTTATCTTCAGAGAACTATGGCTACACCTTC	CASSLSSENYGYTF
-	-	TRBV6-5	TRBJ2-3	TGTGCCAGCAGTTACTCAACAGGCGGGCGAGATACGCAGTATTTT	CASSYSTGGRDTQYF
-	TRBD1	TRBV6-6	TRBJ1-5	TGTGCCAGCACCCCCGGACAGGGTGATCAGCCCCAGCATTTT	CASTPGQGDQPQHF
-	TRBD2	TRBV28	TRBJ2-1	TGTGCCAGCAGCTCGGGACTAGCGGGGGACCGGAGCTCCTACAATGAGCAGTTCTTC	CASSSGLAGDRSSYNEQFF
-	TRBD1	TRBV10-3	TRBJ1-2	TGTGCCATCAGAGTGACAGGGGAGCTCAACTATGGCTACACCTTC	CAIRVTGELNYGYTF
-	-	TRBV9	TRBJ1-2	TGTGCCAGCAGGCAAACCCCTGGACTGGGGAGTGGCTACACCTTC	CASRQTPGLGSGYTF
-	-	TRBV2	TRBJ2-3	TGTGCCAGCAGTGATAAGGGCAGGGGAGCTGGCACAGATACGCAGTATTTT	CASSDKGRGAGTDTQYF
-	-	TRBV13	TRBJ1-1	TGTGCCAGCAGCCCCAGCGGGGTGGGGAACACTGAAGCTTTCTTT	CASSPSGVGNTEAFF
-	TRBD1	TRBV28	TRBJ2-3	TGTGCCAGCAGTCCCTACAGGGGCAGCACAGATACGCAGTATTTT	CASSPYRGSTDTQYF
-	-	TRBV28	TRBJ2-2	TGTGCCAGCAGTCCCTTACAGGGTTTCTTGTCCGGGGAGCTGTTTTTT	CASSPLQGFLSGELFF
-	TRBD1	TRBV18	TRBJ2-1	TGTGCCAGCTCCGGGACAGGGGATTTCTACAATGAGCAGTTCTTC	CASSGTGDFYNEQFF
-	TRBD2	TRBV7-9	TRBJ2-7	TGTGCCAGCAGCTTCGGGACTAGCGGGAGGGCCTACGAGCAGTACTTC	CASSFGTSGRAYEQYF
-	-	TRBV5-6	TRBJ1-1	TGTGCCAGCAGCTCGCCGGGGGGAATTGACAATTCAGCTTTCTTT	CASSSPGGIDNSAFF
-	TRBD2	TRBV5-5	TRBJ2-7	TGTGCCAGCAGCTTTAGACTAGCGGGGATGAGCTCCTACGAGCAGTACTTC	CASSFRLAGMSSYEQYF
-	-	TRBV29-1	TRBJ1-4	TGCAGCGTCGAGGAGGTTGGGGAACTGTTTTTT	CSVEEVGELFF
-	TRBD1	TRBV6-5	TRBJ1-2	TGTGCCAGCAGTCAGACAGGGGGCAGGTATGGCTACACCTTC	CASSQTGGRYGYTF
-	-	TRBV7-9	TRBJ2-1	TGTGCCAGCAGCGCTATTCCGGGCCGAGACAATGAGCAGTTCTTC	CASSAIPGRDNEQFF
-	-	TRBV30	TRBJ1-6	TGTGCCTGGAGTGTTAGGCAGGCAAATTCACCCCTCCACTTT	CAWSVRQANSPLHF
-	TRBD1	TRBV10-3	TRBJ1-1	TGTGCCATCAGTCCTCAGGACAGGTTTAACACTGAAGCTTTCTTT	CAISPQDRFNTEAFF
once	TRBD2	TRBV28	TRBJ2-4	TGTGCCAGCAGCCCACTAGCGGGGGGGGCAAACATTCAGTACTTC	CASSPLAGGANIQYF
-	TRBD1	TRBV4-1	TRBJ1-1	TGCGCCAGCAGCTTGCAGGGGGGGACTGAAGCTTTCTTT	CASSLQGGTEAFF
-	TRBD2	TRBV9	TRBJ2-2	TGTGCCAGCAGCGTAACTCAACTAGCGGGAGGGATAAACACCGGGGAGCTGTTTTTT	CASSVTQLAGGINTGELFF
-	-	TRBV5-4	TRBJ1-5	TGTGCCAGCAGCTTGGAAGGGGGACAGCCCCAGCATTTT	CASSLEGGQPQHF
once	-	TRBV19	TRBJ2-3	TGTGCCAGTAGTATAGAAACTAGTCGCACAGATACGCAGTATTTT	CASSIETSRTDTQYF
few	TRBD1	TRBV7-8	TRBJ1-1	TGTGCCAGCAGCTTTGGACAGGGACGAGTGCTGAACACTGAAGCTTTCTTT	CASSFGQGRVLNTEAFF